This T cell receptor (beta chain) was retrieved from a study of cytomegalovirus exposure and HLA in healthy donors. Study-level points and caveats: A subsequent analysis found that TCR clusters from the first cohort also tended to co-occur in the roughly 120 validation repertoires, with around 94% of cluster scores above 0. The study found most TCR sequences rare, yet found some public TCRs in many donors.

About this clone itself: Its antigen is unknown.

Only in-frame clones appear in the TCRdb table, and some are missing; sequencing was by immunoSEQ multiplex PCR. Of under 65,000 clones in the sample, approximately 95% were seen once. CDR3 length: 16 residues. With 2 bases clipped from V and 5 bases from J, the junction kept 8 bases outside the gene matches. Germline V gene data show CDR1 as MDHEN and CDR2 as SYDVKM. The chain joins TRBV28 to TRBJ2-2, with 7 positions matching TRBD2. Sequenced: PBMCs. The sequence came from a woman younger than 30 in good health and CMV-seropositive. The CDR3 is CASSLSAGEVTGELFF. CDR3 nucleotide sequence: TGTGCCAGCAGTTTAAGCGCGGGGGAGGTTACCGGGGAGCTGTTTTTT.